One and the same sample provided the 22 T cell receptor beta chains below, sequenced in a study of HIV-infected patients and healthy controls. Reverse transcription used approximately 500 ng RNA and constant-region primers for alpha and beta. Each of the alpha and beta chains got its own library through chain-specific third strand synthesis with indices. TCRdb re-analysed the 5' RACE reads in MiXCR, keeping a single row per CDR3 protein. This sample has some 20,000 distinct CDR3 sequences, with 8.5% to 9.5% found just once. The repertoire came from unfractionated whole blood and reflected all unsorted peripheral T cells. The sequencing input was blood. The source is an adult in good health.

V usage is TRBV9 and J usage is TRBJ2-7; 8 bases map to TRBD1. Germline V gene data show CDR1 as SGDLS and CDR2 as YYNGEE. V was clipped by 3 bases and J by 4 bases; unmatched bases: 9. The CDR3 spans 15 residues. This CDR3 is CASSARQGKAYEQYF. The DNA for the CDR3 is TGTGCCAGCAGCGCCAGACAGGGGAAGGCTTACGAGCAGTACTTC. The full variable domain, with the rest looked up from reference TRBV9 and TRBJ2-7, is DSGVTQTPKHLITATGQRVTLRCSPRSGDLSVYWYQQSLDQGLQFLIQYYNGEERAKGNILERFSAQQFPDLHSELNLSSLELGDSALYFCASSARQGKAYEQYFGPGTRLTVT.

This clonotype has at least ten counts. CDR3 protein: CASSESGSVGETQYF. CDR3 sequence (DNA): TGTGCCAGCAGTGAAAGCGGGAGCGTGGGGGAGACCCAGTACTTC. The chain employs TRBV25-1 and TRBJ2-5; 8 bases are shared with TRBD2. After removal of 2 bases from V and 5 bases from J, the junction contained 7 bases not matched to a gene. Germline-derived CDR1 and CDR2 are MGHDK and SYGVNS. The CDR3 has 15 residues.

The genes are TRBV14 and TRBJ1-2; tentative D call: TRBD1 (6 bases). The V gene lost 5 bases and the J gene lost 6 bases, with 13 bases spanning the gap. The CDR3 extends over 13 amino acids. CDR1 and CDR2 from the germline V gene are SGHDN and FVKESK. CDR3 bases: TGTGCCAGCAGCTCCCGGGCAGGGGATGGCTACACCTTC. This encodes CASSSRAGDGYTF.

This clonotype has ten or more counts. V and J are TRBV19 and TRBJ2-1; 10 nucleotides line up with TRBD2. The CDR3 loop spans 15 amino acids. Looked up from germline, CDR1 is LNHDA and CDR2 is SQIVND (reference sequence). J lost 0 bases, V lost 7 bases, and 3 bases had no gene match. The CDR3 DNA sequence: TGTGCCAGTACCGAGCGGGAGGGCTCCTACAATGAGCAGTTCTTC. Translated: CASTEREGSYNEQFF.

The chain has TRBV20-1 and TRBJ2-1; 10 bases are shared with TRBD2. The CDR3 has 20 residues. J gave up 0 bases and V 6 bases, and 20 bases lay outside the gene matches. Germline lookup yields CDR1 DFQATT and CDR2 SNEGSKA (reference sequence). In DNA, the CDR3 is TGCAGTGCCATAAAAAAATGGGCTAGCGGGAGCCATAGCTCCTACAATGAGCAGTTCTTC. It yields the protein CSAIKKWASGSHSSYNEQFF.

By sample share, this clonotype is medium-sized. V is TRBV7-6 and J is TRBJ2-7, with D tentatively TRBD1 or TRBD2 (5 bases each). V was pared by 1 base and J by 2 bases, with 12 bases between. The CDR3 is 15 residues long. Germline V CDR1 and CDR2: SGHVS, FNYEAQ. The CDR3 protein is CASSLERGSTYEQYF. The CDR3 DNA sequence: TGTGCCAGCAGCTTAGAACGGGGCTCTACCTACGAGCAGTACTTC.

This clonotype was counted between two and nine times. The chain joins TRBV3-1 to TRBJ1-1, with D uncertain. The CDR3 is made up of 13 amino acids. Germline CDR1 reads LGHDT; CDR2 reads YNNKEL (reference sequence). The V gene lost 4 bases and the J gene lost 2 bases, with 8 bases spanning the gap. CDR3 DNA: TGTGCCAGCAGCCCCCGGGTTAACACTGAAGCTTTCTTT. It codes for CASSPRVNTEAFF.

By share of the sample, this clonotype is medium-sized (0.01 to 0.1%). J is TRBJ2-1 and V is TRBV5-1; 8 nucleotides match TRBD2. The CDR3 is 13 residues long. CDR1 is SGHRS and CDR2 is YFSETQ in the germline V gene. The V gene end was trimmed by 3 bases and the J gene end by 14 bases; junction bases not matched to a gene: 10. CDR3 in DNA: TGCGCCAGCAGCTCCCCCCCGGGGACTAGTGAGTTCTTC. Its translation: CASSSPPGTSEFF.

This chain connects TRBV27 to TRBJ2-3; TRBD2 agrees at 10 bases. CDR1 is MNHEY and CDR2 is SMNVEV in the germline V gene (reference sequence). V lost 8 bases, J lost 2 bases, and 4 bases stayed unmatched. The CDR3 sequence is 14 residues long. CDR3 DNA: TGTGCCAGCGGAGCGGGAGGGCCCACAGATACGCAGTATTTT. As protein: CASGAGGPTDTQYF.

This clonotype appeared a few times. The chain has TRBV27 and TRBJ2-1, with D tentatively TRBD1 or TRBD2 (6 bases each). The CDR3 is 15 residues long. Germline CDR1 is MNHEY and CDR2 is SMNVEV (reference sequence). V lost 3 bases, J lost 4 bases, and 13 bases lay in between. CDR3 DNA: TGTGCCAGCAGTTTGTGGGGGGCGGGTTACAATGAGCAGTTCTTC. Its translation is CASSLWGAGYNEQFF.

By share of the sample, this clonotype is medium-sized (0.01 to 0.1%). The chain recombines TRBV5-6 with TRBJ2-1; 8 nucleotides align to TRBD1. This CDR3 has 15 amino acids. CDR1 and CDR2 (germline): SGHDT, YYEEEE. V gave up 0 bases and J gave up 10 bases; unmatched junction bases: 9. This CDR3 reads CASSLGQGARREQFF. The CDR3 DNA sequence: TGTGCCAGCAGCTTGGGGCAGGGGGCGCGCAGAGAGCAGTTCTTC.

In this sample, this clonotype turned up many times. The chain joins TRBV27 to TRBJ2-7; D not resolved. The CDR3 has 13 amino acids. Germline loops: CDR1 MNHEY, CDR2 SMNVEV (reference sequence). V shed 6 bases and J shed 1 base, with 10 bases lying between them. In nucleotides, the CDR3 is TGTGCCAGCAGGCTTACACCTTCCTACGAGCAGTACTTC. Translating gives CASRLTPSYEQYF.

The chain links TRBV20-1 to TRBJ2-3; D is ambiguous. The V end lost 2 bases, the J end lost 0 bases, and 3 bases lay between the germline ends. CDR1 is DFQATT and CDR2 is SNEGSKA in the germline V gene (reference sequence). This CDR3 contains 12 residues. CDR3 sequence reads: CSARWSTDTQYF. Written as DNA, the CDR3 is TGCAGTGCTAGATGGAGCACAGATACGCAGTATTTT.

Many counts were recorded for this clonotype. The chain couples TRBV6-6 to TRBJ1-1; no clear D gene. Deletions cut 4 bases from V and 0 bases from J, with 9 bases between. In germline, CDR1 is MNHNY, CDR2 SVGAGI (reference sequence). This CDR3 is 14 amino acids long. The CDR3 here is CASSLQGMNTEAFF. As DNA, the CDR3 is TGTGCCAGCAGTTTGCAAGGCATGAACACTGAAGCTTTCTTT.

This rearrangement joins TRBV27 to TRBJ2-1; 8 nucleotides agree with TRBD1. J gave up 3 bases and V 8 bases, and 9 bases lay outside the gene matches. The CDR3 has 15 amino acids. In germline, CDR1 is MNHEY, CDR2 SMNVEV (reference sequence). The CDR3, as DNA: TGTGCCAGCTCTCACCCGGGACAGGTCTACAATGAGCAGTTCTTC. Its translation is CASSHPGQVYNEQFF.

Many counts were recorded for this clonotype. J is TRBJ2-3 and V is TRBV20-1; D is ambiguous. Germline V gene sequence: CDR1 DFQATT, CDR2 SNEGSKA (reference sequence). This CDR3 spans 15 amino acids. The germline V and J ends were trimmed by 1 base and 2 bases, with 13 bases remaining between them. The CDR3 region has the DNA TGCAGTGCTAGAGTCGCCCCCCGGACCACAGATACGCAGTATTTT. Its protein product is CSARVAPRTTDTQYF.

This clonotype was detected ten times or more. The rearrangement uses TRBV29-1 and TRBJ2-1, with a tentative D call TRBD2 (5 bases). Germline V gene sequence: CDR1 SQVTM, CDR2 ANQGSEA. The CDR3 has 13 amino acids. V dropped 4 bases and J dropped 3 bases, with 10 bases sitting between them. The CDR3: CSVGVGSYNEQFF. The CDR3 nucleotides read TGCAGCGTTGGCGTTGGGAGCTACAATGAGCAGTTCTTC.

This clonotype was recorded many times. The rearrangement links TRBV7-9 to TRBJ2-5; TRBD2 matches at 12 bases. CDR3 length: 17 amino acids. Trimming at V came to 2 bases and at J to 4 bases, leaving 8 bases not matched to a gene. In germline, CDR1 is SEHNR, CDR2 FQNEAQ (reference sequence). In DNA, the CDR3 is TGTGCCAGCAGCTTACCTCCTAGCGGGAGGGCCCCAGAGACCCAGTACTTC. This codes for CASSLPPSGRAPETQYF.

There are a few counts of this clonotype. This rearrangement joins TRBV5-1 to TRBJ2-2; TRBD2 aligns across 8 bases. V lost 3 bases, J lost 5 bases, and 9 bases stayed unmatched. CDR1 is SGHRS and CDR2 is YFSETQ in the germline V gene. This CDR3 region has 16 residues. The DNA for the CDR3 is TGCGCCAGCAGCTCACCGGGACTAGGGAGGACCGGGGAGCTGTTTTTT. This sequence encodes CASSSPGLGRTGELFF.

This clonotype was counted at least ten times. V gene TRBV5-1 combines with J gene TRBJ2-1; TRBD2 matches 10 bases. The V and J ends lost 6 bases and 1 base, in that order; junction bases with no gene match: 4. CDR3 length equals 15 residues. CDR1 is SGHRS and CDR2 is YFSETQ in the germline V gene. In nucleotides, the CDR3 is TGCGCCAGCAACCAACTAGCGGGATCCTACAATGAGCAGTTCTTC. It yields the protein CASNQLAGSYNEQFF.

This clonotype is medium-sized (0.01 to 0.1%). The V and J genes are TRBV5-4 and TRBJ2-5, with a possible D match to TRBD1 (6 bases). Germline lookup yields CDR1 SGHNT and CDR2 YYREEE (reference sequence). V lost 4 bases and J 2 bases, leaving 12 bases between the germline ends. The CDR3 is 14 amino acids. Here the CDR3 DNA reads TGTGCCAGCAGCCCGGACAGAGTACAAGAGACCCAGTACTTC. Translated: CASSPDRVQETQYF.

This clonotype was observed many times. The chain is built from TRBV18 and TRBJ2-5, with D unresolved. The V end lost 3 bases, the J end lost 2 bases, and 7 bases lay between the germline ends. Germline lookup yields CDR1 KGHSH and CDR2 LQKENI. This CDR3 spans 13 amino acids. The CDR3 protein is CASSPPAQETQYF. CDR3 nucleotide sequence: TGTGCCAGCTCACCCCCAGCGCAAGAGACCCAGTACTTC.